The source of this T cell receptor beta chain is a study of cytomegalovirus exposure and HLA in healthy donors (dated by TCRdb to the late 2010s). At the level of the whole study: According to an earlier analysis of 550 to 700 of the donors, 150 million to 200 million T cells yielded 95 million to 140 million unique TCR beta sequences and roughly 280 Gb of sequence data. An early release that covered about 600 HLA-typed donors contained about 290 gigabases of sequencing data and about 84 million unique TCR sequences. Of the roughly 400 genotyped donors, 81% fell in the genetic ancestry cluster associated with self-reported Caucasian donors. The study aimed to test whether signatures of past pathogen exposure could be identified by cataloging public T cell receptors. The study profiled the T cell repertoires of around 700 subjects by immunosequencing and related them to cytomegalovirus serostatus. Besides the first cohort of 666 subjects, a separate validation cohort made up of over a hundred different subjects was used. High-throughput TCR immunosequencing, statistical association of individual TCRs with disease status, and machine learning were combined to predict cytomegalovirus infection status. A later analysis re-examined previously published TCR beta repertoires from hundreds of donors and added high-resolution HLA genotyping to investigate patterns of TCR occurrence. The later analysis used no new phenotypic data to find candidate immune exposures, relying instead on TCR beta sequences and their occurrence across donors. To decide whether each TCR beta V gene segment behaved as functional or pseudogenic, an earlier analysis of approximately 620 of the donors relied on high-throughput TCR beta sequencing. Donor age, sex, ethnicity and CMV serostatus were compiled together with the repertoire data. In a later genetic analysis, genome-wide SNP genotypes for about three fifths of the roughly 670 donors were used, and that subset was treated as a discovery cohort. All discovery cohort repertoires had been generated on a single sequencing platform. Both class I and class II loci were covered by HLA typing, at four-digit resolution. The number of typed donors differed by locus: about 620-640 for A, B, C, DRB1 and DQB1; 522 for DQA1; 600 to 610 for DPA1; and some 450 for DPB1. Because of strong linkage in the cohort, a handful of DR-DQ haplotypes were treated as single units for association and clustering. On average, 235,054 unique TCR beta nucleotide sequences were sequenced per donor among some 430 genotyped donors of the cohort, with around 19% of those sequences being non-productive. The study at large found these results: Most TCR sequences were seen in very few donors, while some public TCRs were found in many individuals. In a later analysis, HLA-associated TCR beta chains showed more clonal expansion and lower generation probabilities than non-associated chains that were equally common. HLA typing was unavailable for some donors at each locus, so association tests used only the typed subset. Roughly uniform sequencing depth across donors was assumed in presence/absence analyses, although this assumption may not hold. In a later genetic analysis, fewer N-insertions in productive TCRs were reported among donors in an Asian-associated ancestry cluster than the roughly 640-donor mean. Linkage disequilibrium might explain the correlated functional status among segregating V segments, but an unknown experimental factor could not be ruled out. The 87-base-pair reads could not distinguish some IMGT-functional V segments, including TRBV6-2 and TRBV6-3, so those segments were excluded. Broadly in line with IMGT annotations, most TCR beta V segments showed up in productive rearrangements about 87% or about 30% of the time in an earlier analysis of around 600 of the donors. When HLA alleles, especially DR and DQ, strongly co-occurred, attributing TCR associations to individual alleles was difficult. A later genetic analysis associated a missense DCLRE1C variant with V-gene and J-gene trimming of TCR beta chains, and an independent cohort replicated the association. A cluster of highly shared sequence variants was judged likely to be a technical artifact of the sequencing pipeline. Cytomegalovirus status was reported to be diagnosed by the classifier with high specificity and sensitivity in both the original and validation cohorts. In a later analysis, 16,951 TCR beta sequences were associated with specific HLA alleles at a false discovery rate of 0.05. Because counts were too low, roughly 17 rarely observed V segments, including chromosome 9 orphons, were left out of the earlier analysis of some 640 of the donors. According to a later analysis, TCR association rates differed among HLA loci, with DRB1 alleles showing the most associated TCRs and HLA-C alleles showing the fewest. A further reported finding was that TCR beta sequences accurately predicted the HLA-A and HLA-B alleles for most subjects in the first cohort. In a later analysis, most CMV-associated TCR beta chains were found to appear HLA-restricted, with HLA associations seemingly driven largely by CMV exposure. Immune exposure information for the cohort was limited to CMV serostatus. A few of the identified cytomegalovirus-associated TCR beta chains were confirmed in vitro to be specific for cytomegalovirus antigens. The study listed approximately 150 TCR beta chains as associated with cytomegalovirus. A later analysis reported that several top co-occurrence clusters appeared linked to parvovirus B19, influenza, CMV and Epstein-Barr virus. The authors suggested that the approach could potentially be generalized to other disease states and immunological phenotypes. This cohort had only TCR beta chains sequenced, and the lack of alpha or paired-chain data limited which features could be detected.

Regarding this clone: The clone's antigen remains unknown. Nothing much larger sits one base from this clone, and base qualities are not available.

The cohort was made up of approximately 700 healthy bone marrow donors. At the time of sampling, every cohort member was nominally healthy, though immune exposures that went unrecorded were likely present. The donor tested CMV seropositive and was one of the 289 seropositive cohort members. Each donor provided a peripheral blood sample, and peripheral blood mononuclear cells were used for TCR beta sequencing. The Qiagen DNeasy Blood Extraction Kit was used to extract genomic DNA from the blood cell samples. The CDR3 starts with the cysteine, ends with the phenylalanine, and has 13 residues. Only CDR3 DNA remains: 39 bases, in frame from the first base. Trimming at the junction amounts to 4 bases on V and 1 base on J, and the germline ends lie 10 bases apart. CDR1 GTSNPN and CDR2 SVGIG were looked up in the germline V gene (reference sequence). The protocol used for the library was the immunoSEQ multiplex PCR assay. For the multiplex PCR, a mixture combining 60 forward primers for TCR Vbeta segments and 13 reverse primers for TCR Jbeta segments was used. Amplification of the CDR3 region of rearranged TCR beta genes was performed with a multiplex PCR assay on genomic DNA. The Illumina HiSeq System was used to sequence the amplified TCR beta libraries as 87-base-pair reads. Per the source publication's procedure: A later analysis counted some 74 million unique TCR beta chains across the 700 or so repertoires, and approximately 11 million of these chains were shared by at least two donors. To remove PCR and sequencing errors, raw reads were error-corrected and collapsed into unique sequences using a nearest-neighbor algorithm that merged closely related sequences. CDR3 sequences were aligned to IMGT reference sequences to assign V, D and J gene segments. For a sequence to be retained, a match of at least six nucleotides was required to both a V gene segment and a J gene segment. Rearrangements were classified as productive when the CDR3 lacked stop codons and remained in frame with V and J, and all other rearrangements were classified as non-productive. CDR3 was defined by IMGT convention, running from the second conserved V-encoded cysteine to the conserved J-encoded phenylalanine. In an earlier analysis of around 640 of the donors, sequences lacking an unambiguous match to a single V gene segment were excluded. In an earlier analysis of more than 500 of the donors, a V segment was called functional when productive rearrangements were above 56.7%, and segregating when the standard deviation between donors exceeded 5%. To diagnose cytomegalovirus status from the catalog of TCR beta chain sequences, a statistical classification framework was built. V and J gene assignment, in a later analysis, came from comparing TCR nucleotide sequences with IMGT/GENE-DB human TR gene sequences. Using the TCRdist pipeline, a later analysis assigned CDR3 sequences along with most-parsimonious VDJ recombination scenarios. In a later analysis, each TCR beta chain was defined by its CDR3 amino acid sequence together with its V-gene family, and reads without a unique V-gene family were excluded. To address suspected cross-contamination and a sequencing artifact, a later analysis removed under 600 highly shared, low-generation-probability nucleotide sequences. For each public chain, a later analysis derived a clonal expansion index from normalized ranks of inferred template counts within each repertoire. In a later analysis, generation probabilities were computed with a VDJ recombination model fitted to out-of-frame rearrangements, and the resulting probabilities were checked against IGoR. In a later analysis, hypergeometric tests were used to score TCR-TCR, TCR-HLA and TCR-CMV co-occurrence, with a repertoire-size bias correction applied to TCR pairs. False discovery rates were estimated in a later analysis by permuting HLA or CMV assignments 20 times. A later analysis grouped co-occurring TCRs with DBSCAN, adding TCRdist sequence similarity when clustering within HLA-allele-positive subsets. For co-occurrence clustering, repertoires with fewer than 30,000 or more than 120,000 public chains were excluded, along with four to six repertoires with anomalous nucleotide sharing. TCRdb provides this immuneACCESS table in a form limited to in-frame rearrangements. Some clones are lacking; in checked studies, under half of them reflect an unresolved V gene, and why the rest are absent is not known. V and J calls and clone size are those listed in that table; D and trimming were worked out from the DNA. The sample data list about 130,000 clones, and roughly 80% of these were observed just once. More than 2% of the sample belongs to the ten largest clones.

Here the chain combines TRBV30 and TRBJ1-1; the D gene is unclear. Sequenced input: PBMCs. The receptor's source is a woman aged 40 to 50 in good health and CMV-seropositive. The CDR3: CAWTNSWNTEAFF. The DNA sequence is as follows: TGTGCCTGGACAAACAGCTGGAACACTGAAGCTTTCTTT.